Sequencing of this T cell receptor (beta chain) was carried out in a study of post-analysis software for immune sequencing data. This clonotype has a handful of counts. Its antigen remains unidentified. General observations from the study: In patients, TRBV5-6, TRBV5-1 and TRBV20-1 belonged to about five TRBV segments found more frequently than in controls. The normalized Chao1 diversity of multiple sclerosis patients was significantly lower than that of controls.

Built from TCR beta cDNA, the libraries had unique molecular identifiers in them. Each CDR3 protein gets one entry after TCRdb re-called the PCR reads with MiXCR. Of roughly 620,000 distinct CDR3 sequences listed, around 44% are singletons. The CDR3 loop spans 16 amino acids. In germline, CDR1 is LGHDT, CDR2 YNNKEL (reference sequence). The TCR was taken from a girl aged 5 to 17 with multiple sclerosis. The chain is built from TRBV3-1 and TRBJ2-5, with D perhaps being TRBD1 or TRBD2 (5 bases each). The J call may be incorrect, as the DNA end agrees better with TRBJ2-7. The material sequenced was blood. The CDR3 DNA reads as TGTGCCAGCAGCCACTCTATACGGGACGGTGCTTACGAGCAGTACTTC. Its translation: CASSHSIRDGAYEQYF.